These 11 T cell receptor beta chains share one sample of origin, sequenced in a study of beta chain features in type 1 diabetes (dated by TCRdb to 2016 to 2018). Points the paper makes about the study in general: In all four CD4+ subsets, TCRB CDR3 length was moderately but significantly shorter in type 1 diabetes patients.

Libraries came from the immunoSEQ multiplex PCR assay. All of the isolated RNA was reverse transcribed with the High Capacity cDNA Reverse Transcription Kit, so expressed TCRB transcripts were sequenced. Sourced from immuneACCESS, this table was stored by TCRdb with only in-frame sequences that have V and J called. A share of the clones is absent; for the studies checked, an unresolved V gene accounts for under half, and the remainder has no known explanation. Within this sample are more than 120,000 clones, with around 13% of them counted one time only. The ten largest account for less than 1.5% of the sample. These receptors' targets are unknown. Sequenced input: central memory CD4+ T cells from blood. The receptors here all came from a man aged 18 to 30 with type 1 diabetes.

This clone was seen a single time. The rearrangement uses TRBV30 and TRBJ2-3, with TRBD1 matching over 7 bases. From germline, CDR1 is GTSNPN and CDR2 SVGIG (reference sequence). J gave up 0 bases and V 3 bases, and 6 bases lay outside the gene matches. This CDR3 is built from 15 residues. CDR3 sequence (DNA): TGTGCCTGGAGGGGACAGCTAGCTAGCACAGATACGCAGTATTTT. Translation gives CAWRGQLASTDTQYF. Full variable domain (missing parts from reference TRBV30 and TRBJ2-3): SQTIHQWPATLVQPVGSPLSLECTVEGTSNPNLYWYRQAAGRGLQLLFYSVGIGQISSEVPQNLSASRPQDRQFILSSKKLLLSDSGFYLCAWRGQLASTDTQYFGPGTRLTVL.

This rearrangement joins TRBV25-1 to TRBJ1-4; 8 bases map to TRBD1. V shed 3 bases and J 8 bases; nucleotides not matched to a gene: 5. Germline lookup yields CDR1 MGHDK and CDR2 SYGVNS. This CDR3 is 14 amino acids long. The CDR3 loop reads CASSDDRGGEKLFF. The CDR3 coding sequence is TGTGCCAGCAGTGATGACAGGGGAGGGGAAAAACTGTTTTTT.

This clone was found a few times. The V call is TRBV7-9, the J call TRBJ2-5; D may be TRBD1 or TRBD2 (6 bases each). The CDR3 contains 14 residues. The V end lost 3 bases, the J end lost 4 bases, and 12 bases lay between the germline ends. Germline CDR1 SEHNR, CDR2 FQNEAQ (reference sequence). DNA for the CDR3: TGTGCCAGCAGCTTCTCGGGGGCCGGAGAGACCCAGTACTTC. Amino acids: CASSFSGAGETQYF.

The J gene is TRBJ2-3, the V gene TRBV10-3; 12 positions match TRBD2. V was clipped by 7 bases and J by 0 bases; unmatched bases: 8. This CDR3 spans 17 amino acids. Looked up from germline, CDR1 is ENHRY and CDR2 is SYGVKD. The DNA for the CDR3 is TGTGCCATCACCCGGACTAGCGGGGCCTCTAGCACAGATACGCAGTATTTT. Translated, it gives CAITRTSGASSTDTQYF.

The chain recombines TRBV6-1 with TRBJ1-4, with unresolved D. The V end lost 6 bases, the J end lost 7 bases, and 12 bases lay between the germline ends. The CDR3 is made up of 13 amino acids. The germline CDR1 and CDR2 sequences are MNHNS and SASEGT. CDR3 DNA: TGTGCCAGCAGCTCGTCTCAATTTGAAAAACTGTTTTTT. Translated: CASSSSQFEKLFF.

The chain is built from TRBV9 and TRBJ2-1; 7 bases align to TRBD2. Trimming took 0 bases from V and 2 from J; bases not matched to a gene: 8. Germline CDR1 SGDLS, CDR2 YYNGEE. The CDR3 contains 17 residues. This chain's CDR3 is CASSVGTGGSPYNEQFF. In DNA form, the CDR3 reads TGTGCCAGCAGCGTAGGCACGGGGGGTTCACCCTACAATGAGCAGTTCTTC.

CDR3 bases: TGTGCCAGCAGCCAAACCAACGGAAACACCATATATTTT. Protein: CASSQTNGNTIYF. The rearrangement uses TRBV7-2 and TRBJ1-3; no clear D. The length of the CDR3 is 13 residues. The V end was cut by 5 bases, the J end by 4 bases, with 9 bases between. CDR1 is SGHTA, CDR2 FQGNSA, per germline. Filled out from reference TRBV7-2 and TRBJ1-3, the complete variable domain reads GAGVSQSPSNKVTEKGKDVELRCDPISGHTALYWYRQSLGQGLEFLIYFQGNSAPDKSGLPSDRFSAERTGGSVSTLTIQRTQQEDSAVYLCASSQTNGNTIYFGEGSWLTVV.

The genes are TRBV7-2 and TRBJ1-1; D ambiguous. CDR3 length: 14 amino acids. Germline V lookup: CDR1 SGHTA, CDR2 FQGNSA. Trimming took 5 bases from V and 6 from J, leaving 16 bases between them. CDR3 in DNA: TGTGCCAGCAGCCCCCGGGCGGGATACGCTGAAGCTTTCTTT. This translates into CASSPRAGYAEAFF.

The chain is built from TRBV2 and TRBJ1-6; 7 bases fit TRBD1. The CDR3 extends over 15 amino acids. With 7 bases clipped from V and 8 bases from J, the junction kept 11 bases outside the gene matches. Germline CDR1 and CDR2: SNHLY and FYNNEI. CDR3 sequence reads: CASKQGLLGDSPLHF. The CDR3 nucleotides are TGTGCCAGCAAACAGGGGCTCCTCGGGGATTCACCCCTCCACTTT.

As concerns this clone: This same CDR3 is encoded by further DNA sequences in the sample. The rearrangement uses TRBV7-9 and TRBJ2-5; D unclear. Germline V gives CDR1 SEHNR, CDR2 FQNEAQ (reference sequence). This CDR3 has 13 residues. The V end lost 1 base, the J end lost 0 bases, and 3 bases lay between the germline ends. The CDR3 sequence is CASSLEDQETQYF. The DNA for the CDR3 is TGTGCCAGCAGCTTAGAGGACCAAGAGACCCAGTACTTC. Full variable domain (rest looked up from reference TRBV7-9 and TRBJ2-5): DTGVSQNPRHKITKRGQNVTFRCDPISEHNRLYWYRQTLGQGPEFLTYFQNEAQLEKSRLLSDRFSAERPKGSFSTLEIQRTEQGDSAMYLCASSLEDQETQYFGPGTRLLVL.

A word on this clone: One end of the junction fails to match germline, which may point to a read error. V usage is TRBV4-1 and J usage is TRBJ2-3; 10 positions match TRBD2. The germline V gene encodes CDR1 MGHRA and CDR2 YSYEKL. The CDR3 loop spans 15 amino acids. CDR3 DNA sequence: TGTGCCAGCAGCCATGATGGGACTAGCGCAGATACGCAGTATTTT. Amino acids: CASSHDGTSADTQYF.